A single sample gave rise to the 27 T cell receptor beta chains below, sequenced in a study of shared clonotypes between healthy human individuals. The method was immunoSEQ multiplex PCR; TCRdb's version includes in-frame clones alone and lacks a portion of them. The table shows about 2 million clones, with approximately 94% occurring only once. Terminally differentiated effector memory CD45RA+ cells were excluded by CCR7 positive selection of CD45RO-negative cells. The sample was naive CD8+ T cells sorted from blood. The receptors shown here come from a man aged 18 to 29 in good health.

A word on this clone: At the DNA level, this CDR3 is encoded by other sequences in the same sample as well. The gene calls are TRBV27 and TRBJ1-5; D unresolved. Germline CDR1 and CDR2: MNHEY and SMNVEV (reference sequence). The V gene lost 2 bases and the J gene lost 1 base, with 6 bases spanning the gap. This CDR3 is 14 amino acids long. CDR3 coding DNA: TGTGCCAGCAGTTTACTAGGAAGCAATCAGCCCCAGCATTTT. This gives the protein CASSLLGSNQPQHF.

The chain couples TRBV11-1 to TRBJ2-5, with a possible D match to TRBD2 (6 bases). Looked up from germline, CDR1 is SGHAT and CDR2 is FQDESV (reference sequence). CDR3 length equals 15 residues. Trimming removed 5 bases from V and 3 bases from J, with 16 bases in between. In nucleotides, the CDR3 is TGTGCCAGCAGCCAATCTTTGGGGGAGGAAGAGACCCAGTACTTC. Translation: CASSQSLGEEETQYF.

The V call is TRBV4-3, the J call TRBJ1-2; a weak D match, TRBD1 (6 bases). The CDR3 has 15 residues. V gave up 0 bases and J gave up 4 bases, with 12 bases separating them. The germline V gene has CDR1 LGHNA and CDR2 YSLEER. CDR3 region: CASSQEQGSGYGYTF. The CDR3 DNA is TGCGCCAGCAGCCAAGAACAGGGATCTGGCTATGGCTACACCTTC.

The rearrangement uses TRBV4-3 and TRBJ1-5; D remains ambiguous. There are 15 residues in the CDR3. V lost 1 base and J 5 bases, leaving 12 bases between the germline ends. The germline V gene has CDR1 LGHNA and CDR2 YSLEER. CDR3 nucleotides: TGCGCCAGCAGCCAAGTTTTGGAGGCCTATCAGCCCCAGCATTTT. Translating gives CASSQVLEAYQPQHF.

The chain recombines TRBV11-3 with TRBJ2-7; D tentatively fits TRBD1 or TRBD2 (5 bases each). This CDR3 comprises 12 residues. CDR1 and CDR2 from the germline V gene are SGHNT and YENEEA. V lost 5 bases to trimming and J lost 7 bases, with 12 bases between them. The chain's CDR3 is CASSAEGQEQYF. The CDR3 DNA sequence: TGTGCCAGCAGCGCCGAGGGGCAGGAGCAGTACTTC.

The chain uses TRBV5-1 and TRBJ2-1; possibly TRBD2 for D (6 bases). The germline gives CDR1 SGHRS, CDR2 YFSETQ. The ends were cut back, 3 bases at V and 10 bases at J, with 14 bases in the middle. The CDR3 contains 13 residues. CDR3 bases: TGCGCCAGCAGCTCGGTAGGAGGGGAAGAGCAGTTCTTC. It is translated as CASSSVGGEEQFF.

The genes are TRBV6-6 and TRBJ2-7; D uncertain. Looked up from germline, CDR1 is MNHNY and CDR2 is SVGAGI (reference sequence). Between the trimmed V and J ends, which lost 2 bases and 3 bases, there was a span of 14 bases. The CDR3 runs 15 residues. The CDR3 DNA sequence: TGTGCCAGCAGTTACGCCGGGTTCGGCGGCTACGAGCAGTACTTC. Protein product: CASSYAGFGGYEQYF.

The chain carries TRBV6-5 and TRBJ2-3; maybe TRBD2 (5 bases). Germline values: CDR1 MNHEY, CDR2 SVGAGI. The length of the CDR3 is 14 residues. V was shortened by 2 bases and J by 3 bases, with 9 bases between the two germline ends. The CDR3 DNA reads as TGTGCCAGCAGTTACACGACGGGGACAGATACGCAGTATTTT. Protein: CASSYTTGTDTQYF.

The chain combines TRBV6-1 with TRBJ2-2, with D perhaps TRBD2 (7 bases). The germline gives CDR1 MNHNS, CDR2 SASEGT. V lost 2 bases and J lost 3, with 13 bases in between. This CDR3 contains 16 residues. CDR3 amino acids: CASSETGGRYTGELFF. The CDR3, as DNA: TGTGCCAGCAGTGAAACGGGGGGCCGATACACCGGGGAGCTGTTTTTT.

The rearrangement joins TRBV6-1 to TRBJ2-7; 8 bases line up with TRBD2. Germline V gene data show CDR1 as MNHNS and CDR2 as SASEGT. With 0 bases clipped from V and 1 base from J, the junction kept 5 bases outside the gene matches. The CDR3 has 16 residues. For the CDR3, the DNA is TGTGCCAGCAGTGAAGCTCAAGCGGGAGTGTCCTACGAGCAGTACTTC. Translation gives CASSEAQAGVSYEQYF.

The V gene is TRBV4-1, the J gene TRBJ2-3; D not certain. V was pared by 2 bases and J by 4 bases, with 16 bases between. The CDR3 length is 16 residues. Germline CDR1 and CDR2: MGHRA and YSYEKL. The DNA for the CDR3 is TGCGCCAGCAGCCAATATCCTAGTCCCCGGCCAGATACGCAGTATTTT. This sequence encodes CASSQYPSPRPDTQYF.

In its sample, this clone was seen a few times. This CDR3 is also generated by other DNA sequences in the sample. CDR3 coding DNA: TGTGCCAGCAGTCTCGAAGCGGGGTTGTCCTACAATGAGCAGTTCTTC. This codes for CASSLEAGLSYNEQFF. This chain connects TRBV27 to TRBJ2-1; 7 nucleotides line up with TRBD2. Germline CDR1 and CDR2: MNHEY and SMNVEV (reference sequence). The CDR3 is 16 residues long. With V trimmed by 5 bases and J by 1 base, 8 bases remained unmatched.

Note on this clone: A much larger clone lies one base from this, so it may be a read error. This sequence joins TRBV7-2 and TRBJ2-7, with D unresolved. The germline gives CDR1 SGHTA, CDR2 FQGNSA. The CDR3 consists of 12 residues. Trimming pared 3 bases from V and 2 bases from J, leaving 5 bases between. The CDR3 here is CASSFGAYEQYF. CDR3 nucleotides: TGTGCCAGCAGCTTTGGGGCCTACGAGCAGTACTTC. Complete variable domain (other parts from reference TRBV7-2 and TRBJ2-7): GAGVSQSPSNKVTEKGKDVELRCDPISGHTALYWYRQSLGQGLEFLIYFQGNSAPDKSGLPSDRFSAERTGGSVSTLTIQRTQQEDSAVYLCASSFGAYEQYFGPGTRLTVT.

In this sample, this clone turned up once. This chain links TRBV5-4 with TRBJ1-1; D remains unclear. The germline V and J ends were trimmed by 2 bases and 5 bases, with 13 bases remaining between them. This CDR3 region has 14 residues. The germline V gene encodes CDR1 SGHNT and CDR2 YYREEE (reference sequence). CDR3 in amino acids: CASSFPAGQTEAFF. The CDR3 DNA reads TGTGCCAGCAGCTTCCCGGCAGGCCAGACTGAAGCTTTCTTT.

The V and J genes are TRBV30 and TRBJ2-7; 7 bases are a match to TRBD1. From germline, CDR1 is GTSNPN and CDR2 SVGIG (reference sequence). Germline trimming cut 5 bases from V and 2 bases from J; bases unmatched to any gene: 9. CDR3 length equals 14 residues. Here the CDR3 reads CAWARVTGTYEQYF. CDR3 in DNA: TGTGCCTGGGCCCGAGTGACAGGGACCTACGAGCAGTACTTC.

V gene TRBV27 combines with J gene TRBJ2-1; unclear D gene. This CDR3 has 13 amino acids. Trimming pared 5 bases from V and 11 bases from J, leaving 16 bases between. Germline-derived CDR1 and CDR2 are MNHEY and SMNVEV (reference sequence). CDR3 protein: CASSLLSETQQFF. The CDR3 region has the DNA TGTGCCAGCAGTCTCCTTTCCGAGACCCAGCAGTTCTTC.

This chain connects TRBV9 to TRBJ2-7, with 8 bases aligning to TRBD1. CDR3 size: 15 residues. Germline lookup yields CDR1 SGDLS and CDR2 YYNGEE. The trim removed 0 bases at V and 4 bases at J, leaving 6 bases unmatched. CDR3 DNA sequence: TGTGCCAGCAGCGTAGAGCCTCGACAGGGGTACGAGCAGTACTTC. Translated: CASSVEPRQGYEQYF.

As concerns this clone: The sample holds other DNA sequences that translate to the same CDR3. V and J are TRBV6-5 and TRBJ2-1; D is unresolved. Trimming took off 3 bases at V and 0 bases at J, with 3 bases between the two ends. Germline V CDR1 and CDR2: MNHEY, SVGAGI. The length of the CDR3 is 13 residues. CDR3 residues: CASSYSSYNEQFF. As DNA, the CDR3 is TGTGCCAGCAGTTATTCCTCCTACAATGAGCAGTTCTTC.

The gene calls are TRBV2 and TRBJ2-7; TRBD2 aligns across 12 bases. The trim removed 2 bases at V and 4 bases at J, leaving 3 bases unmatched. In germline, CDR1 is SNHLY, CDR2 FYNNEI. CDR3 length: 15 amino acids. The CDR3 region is CASSETSGGLYEQYF. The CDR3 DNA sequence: TGTGCCAGCAGTGAAACTAGCGGGGGGCTTTACGAGCAGTACTTC.

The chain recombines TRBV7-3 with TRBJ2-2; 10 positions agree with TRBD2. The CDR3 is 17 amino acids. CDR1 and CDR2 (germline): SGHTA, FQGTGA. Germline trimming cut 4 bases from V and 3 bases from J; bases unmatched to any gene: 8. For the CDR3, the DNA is TGTGCCAGCAGCTCCCCGGGAGCGGGGGGGGACACCGGGGAGCTGTTTTTT. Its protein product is CASSSPGAGGDTGELFF.

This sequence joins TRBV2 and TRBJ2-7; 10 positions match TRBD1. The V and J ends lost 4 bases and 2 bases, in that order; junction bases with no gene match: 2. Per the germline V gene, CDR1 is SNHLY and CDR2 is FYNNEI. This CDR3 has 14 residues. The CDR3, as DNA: TGTGCCAGCAGTGGGGGGACAGGGGCCTACGAGCAGTACTTC. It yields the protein CASSGGTGAYEQYF.

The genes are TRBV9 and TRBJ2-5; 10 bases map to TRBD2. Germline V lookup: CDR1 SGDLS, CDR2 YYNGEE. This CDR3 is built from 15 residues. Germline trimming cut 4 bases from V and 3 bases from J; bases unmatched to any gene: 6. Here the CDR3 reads CASSPAGGLEETQYF. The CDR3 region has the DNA TGTGCCAGCAGCCCAGCGGGGGGGCTTGAAGAGACCCAGTACTTC.

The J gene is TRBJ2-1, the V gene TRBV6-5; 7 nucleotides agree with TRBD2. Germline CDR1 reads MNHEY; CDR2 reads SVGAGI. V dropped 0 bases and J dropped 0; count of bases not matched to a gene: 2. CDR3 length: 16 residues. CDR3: CASSYSGGDSYNEQFF. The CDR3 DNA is TGTGCCAGCAGTTACTCGGGAGGGGACTCCTACAATGAGCAGTTCTTC.

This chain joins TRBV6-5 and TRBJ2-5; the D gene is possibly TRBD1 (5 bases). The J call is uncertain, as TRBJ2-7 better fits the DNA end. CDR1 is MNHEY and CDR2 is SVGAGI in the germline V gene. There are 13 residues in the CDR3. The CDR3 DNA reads TGTGCCAGCAGTTATGGCAGGGACTACGAGCAGTACTTC. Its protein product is CASSYGRDYEQYF.

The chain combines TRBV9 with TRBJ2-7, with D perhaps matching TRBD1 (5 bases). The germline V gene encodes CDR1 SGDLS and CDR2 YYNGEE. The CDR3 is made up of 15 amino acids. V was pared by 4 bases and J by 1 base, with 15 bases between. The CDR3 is CASSPSAGPSYEQYF. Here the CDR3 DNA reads TGTGCCAGCAGCCCCTCGGCAGGGCCGTCCTACGAGCAGTACTTC.

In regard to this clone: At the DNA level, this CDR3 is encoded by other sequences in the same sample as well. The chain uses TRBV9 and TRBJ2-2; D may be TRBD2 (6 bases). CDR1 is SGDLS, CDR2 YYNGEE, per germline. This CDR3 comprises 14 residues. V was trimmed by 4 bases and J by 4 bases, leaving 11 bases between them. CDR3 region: CASSLGGATGELFF. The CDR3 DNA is TGTGCCAGCAGCCTTGGCGGGGCCACCGGGGAGCTGTTTTTT.

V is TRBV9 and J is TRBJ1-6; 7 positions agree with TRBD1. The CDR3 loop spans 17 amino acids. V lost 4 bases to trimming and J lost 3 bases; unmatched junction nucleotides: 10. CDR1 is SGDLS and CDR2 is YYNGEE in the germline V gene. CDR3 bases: TGTGCCAGCAGCCCTGACAGGGAGGATCTCTATAATTCACCCCTCCACTTT. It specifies CASSPDREDLYNSPLHF.